These T cell receptor beta chains were read from a single sample in a study of blood T cell repertoires in COVID-19. Libraries were prepared by immunoSEQ multiplex PCR; TCRdb keeps only in-frame clonotypes and omits some of them. The sample holds about 490,000 clones; 75% to 90% are singletons and the top ten take about 3.2%. Material for sequencing was peripheral blood. The receptors come from a human donor in a cohort sampled during active COVID-19. CDR3s include the opening cysteine and the closing phenylalanine or tryptophan. A D gene is named only where the DNA matches it firmly. Size tells how often a clone was seen (once, few, many) or the class of an expanded clone, and some rows leave it out.

j_call	v_call	clone_size	d_call	cdr3_length	cdr3_nt	cdr3_aa
TRBJ2-7	TRBV6-5	once	TRBD1	15	TGTGCCAGCAGTTACTCTCCGGGACAGGGGGACGAGCAGTACTTC	CASSYSPGQGDEQYF
TRBJ2-7	TRBV5-1	.	TRBD1	15	TGCGCCAGCAGCCTGGGGGCAGGGGGCTCCTACGAGCAGTACTTC	CASSLGAGGSYEQYF
TRBJ2-7	TRBV24-1	.	.	15	TGTGCCACCAGTGACCCCGGGACTCCCTCGGGGGAGCAGTACTTC	CATSDPGTPSGEQYF
TRBJ2-6	TRBV6-5	once	TRBD2	15	TGTGCCAGCAGAAGCGGGAGGGCTGGGGCCAACGTCCTGACTTTC	CASRSGRAGANVLTF
TRBJ1-2	TRBV6-5	.	.	15	TGTGCCAGCAGAGGGGGGGCAGGGGTCAGGGATGGCTACACCTTC	CASRGGAGVRDGYTF
TRBJ2-2	TRBV5-1	.	TRBD1	16	TGCGCCAGCAGCTTGGGACAGGGCCCGAACACCGGGGAGCTGTTTTTT	CASSLGQGPNTGELFF
TRBJ2-7	TRBV5-6	.	TRBD2	17	TGTGCCAGCAGCTGGGGCCCTCGACTAGCGGGACCCTACGAGCAGTACTTC	CASSWGPRLAGPYEQYF
TRBJ1-5	TRBV7-8	.	.	14	TGTGCCAGCAGCTCGACAGGCCTTGGGCAGCCCCAGCATTTT	CASSSTGLGQPQHF
TRBJ2-1	TRBV7-2	.	TRBD2	15	TGTGCCAGCAGTCGGCGGAGCGGGGAATACAATGAGCAGTTCTTC	CASSRRSGEYNEQFF
TRBJ2-5	TRBV5-1	.	TRBD1	16	TGCGCCAGCAGCTTGAGTGGTACAGGGGGCCAAGAGACCCAGTACTTC	CASSLSGTGGQETQYF
TRBJ2-3	TRBV2	.	TRBD2	16	TGTGCCAGCAGTGCAGGACTAGCGGGAGGTCTCAATACGCAGTATTTT	CASSAGLAGGLNTQYF
TRBJ2-2	TRBV19	.	TRBD1	16	TGTGCCAGTAGAAAACAGGGGGCCACTAACACCGGGGAGCTGTTTTTT	CASRKQGATNTGELFF
TRBJ2-5	TRBV14	once	.	13	TGTGCCAGCAGCAAGGGACTTCAAGAGACCCAGTACTTC	CASSKGLQETQYF
TRBJ1-3	TRBV18	.	.	14	TGTGCCAGCAAGGACGGACTCTCTGGAAACACCATATATTTT	CASKDGLSGNTIYF
TRBJ1-6	TRBV7-6	.	.	16	TGTGCCAGCAGCTTATCACAGGGCTCCTATAATTCACCCCTCCACTTT	CASSLSQGSYNSPLHF
TRBJ2-2	TRBV19	few	TRBD2	16	TGTGCCAGTAGTATTCGGACTAGCGGCCGCACCGGGGAGCTGTTTTTT	CASSIRTSGRTGELFF
TRBJ1-3	TRBV30	.	.	11	TGTGCCTGGGGGGCCGGAAACACCATATATTTT	CAWGAGNTIYF
TRBJ2-1	TRBV9	.	TRBD2	17	TGTGCCAGCAGCGTATCGGGTAGCGGGACGTCCTACAATGAGCAGTTCTTC	CASSVSGSGTSYNEQFF
TRBJ1-2	TRBV5-1	.	.	15	TGCGCCAGCAGCTTGGTTCACGGACAGAATGGCGGCTACACCTTC	CASSLVHGQNGGYTF
TRBJ2-2	TRBV7-8	.	TRBD2	18	TGTGCCAGCAGCTCCTTACTCATAGCGGGACGGGAGACCGGGGAGCTGTTTTTT	CASSSLLIAGRETGELFF
TRBJ2-5	TRBV15	.	TRBD2	14	TGTGCCACCAGCAGGGGGGAGGGTATAGAGACCCAGTACTTC	CATSRGEGIETQYF
TRBJ1-2	TRBV15	.	.	14	TGTGCCACCAGCAGAGATCGACAGAACTATGGCTACACCTTC	CATSRDRQNYGYTF
TRBJ1-5	TRBV7-9	.	TRBD1	14	TGTGCCAGCAGCTTAGGGACAGGCCGACTGCCCCAGCATTTT	CASSLGTGRLPQHF
TRBJ1-1	TRBV6-6	.	.	13	TGTGCCAGCAGTTACTCGGCCGGGGCTGAAGCTTTCTTT	CASSYSAGAEAFF
TRBJ1-1	TRBV15	.	.	14	TGTGCCACCAGCAGAGTCCAGGGAATAACTGAAGCTTTCTTT	CATSRVQGITEAFF
TRBJ2-7	TRBV7-2	.	TRBD2	15	TGTGCCAGCAGCCTCCGCGAGGGAGGGCCTTACGAGCAGTACTTC	CASSLREGGPYEQYF
TRBJ2-5	TRBV7-2	.	TRBD1	14	TGTGCCAGCAGGGGACTGGACAGGGGAGAGACCCAGTACTTC	CASRGLDRGETQYF
TRBJ2-2	TRBV5-6	many	.	15	TGTGCCAGCAGCTTTCCGCCGAACAGGGACGGGGAGCTGTTTTTT	CASSFPPNRDGELFF
TRBJ2-3	TRBV7-2	.	.	15	TGTGCCAGCAGCCCCCAGAGCGACTATACAGATACGCAGTATTTT	CASSPQSDYTDTQYF
TRBJ1-2	TRBV12-5	.	TRBD1	17	TGTGCTAGTGGTTTGAGCTCCGGGACAGCACCTAACTATGGCTACACCTTC	CASGLSSGTAPNYGYTF
TRBJ2-7	TRBV4-1	.	TRBD2	15	TGCGCCAGCAGCCATACAGCTAGCGGCTCCTACGAGCAGTACTTC	CASSHTASGSYEQYF
TRBJ2-1	TRBV5-1	.	TRBD2	14	TGCGCCAGCAGCTCCGGGACTAGCGGGAGTGAGCAGTTCTTC	CASSSGTSGSEQFF
TRBJ2-2	TRBV12-3/TRBV12-4	few	.	13	TGTGCCAGCACCCCCCCTTGGCCCGGGGAGCTGTTTTTT	CASTPPWPGELFF
TRBJ1-1	TRBV19	.	.	15	TGTGCCAGTAGTAAATACAGAGATTCAAACACTGAAGCTTTCTTT	CASSKYRDSNTEAFF
TRBJ1-6	TRBV19	.	.	15	TGTGCCAGTAGATCAAGACCCGGGTTAAATTCACCCCTCCACTTT	CASRSRPGLNSPLHF
TRBJ1-2	TRBV29-1	.	.	13	TGCAGCGGGGGGGAGGGGCAATCCTATGGCTACACCTTC	CSGGEGQSYGYTF
TRBJ2-7	TRBV27	.	.	14	TGTGCCAGCAGTCAACAGAAAGGTGTCTACGAGCAGTACTTC	CASSQQKGVYEQYF
TRBJ2-1	TRBV11-2	.	TRBD1	16	TGTGCCAGCAGCTTAGAGGACAGGGGGCGTTTGAATGAGCAGTTCTTC	CASSLEDRGRLNEQFF
TRBJ1-1	TRBV30	.	.	13	TGTGCCTGGGGAGGACAGTCGAACACTGAAGCTTTCTTT	CAWGGQSNTEAFF
TRBJ2-2	TRBV9	.	.	17	TGTGCCAGCAGCGAACGAGAGCGGAGGGGGAACACCGGGGAGCTGTTTTTT	CASSERERRGNTGELFF
TRBJ2-2	TRBV9	once	.	12	TGTGCCAGCAGCCTCCGCACCGGGGAGCTGTTTTTT	CASSLRTGELFF
TRBJ2-7	TRBV10-3	.	.	14	TGTGCCATCAGTGAAAGTCTAGATTACTACGAGCAGTACTTC	CAISESLDYYEQYF
TRBJ1-1	TRBV19	.	TRBD1	16	TGTGCCAGTAGTATTTCTCTACAGGGGAGGTACACTGAAGCTTTCTTT	CASSISLQGRYTEAFF
TRBJ1-5	TRBV18	once	.	14	TGTGCCAGCTCTAGGGGCAATAGCAATCAGCCCCAGCATTTT	CASSRGNSNQPQHF